This TCR beta chain was sequenced for a study of CD8+ T cells in alopecia areata. This clone was picked up a small number of times. Extracted RNA was reverse transcribed into cDNA, the sequencing template. Assay: immunoSEQ multiplex PCR; the TCRdb copy retains only in-frame clones and omits some. Among more than 150,000 clones listed, 40% to 60% were seen once. Germline V CDR1 and CDR2: SGHAT, FQNNGV. There are 17 residues in the CDR3. V shed 2 bases, J shed 6 bases, and the junction held 14 bases outside the gene matches. The sequencing used CD8+ T cells sorted from blood, collected at week 0. The TCR originated in a human donor with alopecia areata. This chain connects TRBV11-2 to TRBJ2-7; TRBD2 agrees at 9 bases. The CDR3, as DNA: TGTGCCAGCAGCTTAAGCAGCGGGGGGCCCCTGGGGACCGAGCAGTACTTC. This encodes CASSLSSGGPLGTEQYF. Using reference TRBV11-2 and TRBJ2-7 for the parts outside the CDR3, the full variable domain is EAGVAQSPRYKIIEKRQSVAFWCNPISGHATLYWYQQILGQGPKLLIQFQNNGVVDDSQLPKDRFSAERLKGVDSTLKIQPAKLEDSAVYLCASSLSSGGPLGTEQYFGPGTRLTVT.